The 18 T cell receptor beta chains in this list originate from one sample, sequenced in a study of cytomegalovirus exposure and HLA in healthy donors. Assay used: immunoSEQ multiplex PCR; TCRdb lists only in-frame clones, some missing. The sample yields approximately 180,000 clones, around 86% seen once. Sequencing was carried out using PBMCs. These receptors were obtained from a woman aged 18-35 years in good health and CMV-seronegative.

The chain employs TRBV9 and TRBJ2-7, with D unclear. The CDR3 loop spans 12 amino acids. Trimming pared 1 base from V and 6 bases from J, leaving 8 bases between. Germline loops: CDR1 SGDLS, CDR2 YYNGEE. CDR3 bases: TGTGCCAGCAGCGTATTCAGTGGCGAGCAGTACTTC. This codes for CASSVFSGEQYF.

This clone was observed once. The CDR3 bases are TGCGCCAGCACCCTCTCGGGACAAACTAATTTCCCTTTCCACAATGAGCAGTTCTTC. It encodes CASTLSGQTNFPFHNEQFF. The V and J genes are TRBV5-1 and TRBJ2-1; perhaps TRBD1 as D (6 bases). Per germline, CDR1 SGHRS and CDR2 YFSETQ. V was shortened by 6 bases and J by 5 bases, with 30 bases between the two germline ends. The CDR3 loop spans 19 amino acids.

This clone came up once. V usage is TRBV6-5 and J usage is TRBJ2-7, with D unclear. Germline CDR1 and CDR2: MNHEY and SVGAGI. The V end was cut by 2 bases, the J end by 2 bases, with 7 bases between. The CDR3 runs to 13 residues. CDR3 nucleotide sequence: TGTGCCAGCAGTTACGATGAGGCCTACGAGCAGTACTTC. Protein: CASSYDEAYEQYF.

This rearrangement joins TRBV5-1 to TRBJ2-2, with D possibly matching TRBD1 (6 bases). This CDR3 spans 17 amino acids. Germline V CDR1 and CDR2: SGHRS, YFSETQ. Trimming removed 1 base at V and 6 bases at J, with 19 bases between. In DNA form, the CDR3 reads TGCGCCAGCAGCTTGCTCTACAGGGTGATGGAGCCCGGGGAGCTGTTTTTT. This translates into CASSLLYRVMEPGELFF.

The CDR3 coding sequence is TGTGCCAGCAGTTTAGAGGGACAGGGGGGAGAGACCCAGTACTTC. Amino acids: CASSLEGQGGETQYF. The chain recombines TRBV28 with TRBJ2-5; 11 nucleotides align to TRBD1. The CDR3 loop spans 15 amino acids. After removal of 2 bases from V and 4 bases from J, the junction contained 3 bases not matched to a gene. The V gene's germline CDR1 is MDHEN and CDR2 SYDVKM.

As to this clone: The identical CDR3 is also encoded by other nucleotide sequences in the sample. The rearrangement links TRBV13 to TRBJ2-3; 11 nucleotides align to TRBD2. J lost 2 bases, V lost 8 bases, and 6 bases had no gene match. The germline V gene has CDR1 PRHDT and CDR2 FYEKMQ (reference sequence). This CDR3 has 15 residues. The CDR3: CASSLAGGPTDTQYF. The CDR3 region has the DNA TGTGCCAGCTCTCTAGCGGGGGGACCCACAGATACGCAGTATTTT.

The V call is TRBV7-8, the J call TRBJ1-6, with 10 nucleotides matching TRBD1. The CDR3 is 17 residues long. V shed 1 base, J shed 10 bases, and the junction held 10 bases outside the gene matches. Germline loops: CDR1 SGHVS, CDR2 FQNEAQ. The CDR3 sequence is CASSLDLFGTGDSPLHF. For the CDR3, the DNA is TGTGCCAGCAGCTTAGACCTGTTCGGGACAGGGGACTCACCCCTCCACTTT.

This clone was seen a single time. The J gene is TRBJ2-3, the V gene TRBV15, with D perhaps TRBD2 (6 bases). The ends were cut back, 8 bases at V and 2 bases at J, with 14 bases in the middle. The CDR3 is 14 residues long. Per germline, CDR1 LNHNV and CDR2 YYDKDF (reference sequence). CDR3 residues: CATGGIGLTDTQYF. For the CDR3, the DNA is TGTGCCACCGGCGGGATCGGGCTCACAGATACGCAGTATTTT. Full variable domain (missing parts from reference TRBV15 and TRBJ2-3): DAMVIQNPRYQVTQFGKPVTLSCSQTLNHNVMYWYQQKSSQAPKLLFHYYDKDFNNEADTPDNFQSRRPNTSFCFLDIRSPGLGDTAMYLCATGGIGLTDTQYFGPGTRLTVL.

The CDR3 loop is CASSFTSGGGETQYF. CDR3 bases: TGTGCCAGCAGCTTTACTAGCGGTGGGGGAGAGACCCAGTACTTC. This chain uses TRBV11-2 with TRBJ2-5, with 8 bases aligning to TRBD2. Germline lookup yields CDR1 SGHAT and CDR2 FQNNGV. The J segment lost 4 bases and the V segment lost 3 bases, leaving 7 bases of the junction unmatched. The length of the CDR3 is 15 residues.

This rearrangement joins TRBV7-3 to TRBJ2-2, with 14 bases aligning to TRBD2. J was trimmed by 2 bases and V by 5 bases; bases with no gene match: 13. The CDR3 contains 20 residues. Germline values: CDR1 SGHTA, CDR2 FQGTGA. The CDR3 reads CASSPMGGLAGGRNTGELFF. Here the CDR3 DNA reads TGTGCCAGCAGCCCAATGGGCGGACTAGCGGGGGGACGTAACACCGGGGAGCTGTTTTTT.

The chain recombines TRBV29-1 with TRBJ2-4, with D tentatively TRBD1 (5 bases). This CDR3 has 11 amino acids. Trimming pared 3 bases from V and 8 bases from J, leaving 8 bases between. Germline assignment: CDR1 SQVTM and CDR2 ANQGSEA. The CDR3 loop is CSVESRDIQYF. The CDR3 coding sequence is TGCAGCGTTGAGAGCAGGGACATTCAGTACTTC.

This clone was observed once. This chain connects TRBV29-1 to TRBJ2-2, with D perhaps TRBD1 (5 bases). The germline CDR1 and CDR2 sequences are SQVTM and ANQGSEA. V was clipped by 5 bases and J by 5 bases, with 15 bases between them. This CDR3 is built from 14 residues. CDR3 residues: CSVLSRGRTGELFF. The CDR3 nucleotides read TGCAGCGTTCTAAGTAGGGGTAGGACCGGGGAGCTGTTTTTT.

This chain connects TRBV16 to TRBJ1-4; possibly TRBD1 for D (5 bases). The CDR3 sequence is 15 residues long. Germline V lookup: CDR1 KGHSY, CDR2 FQNENV. V gave up 0 bases and J gave up 7 bases, with 12 bases separating them. The CDR3 here is CASSQSRQGGEKLFF. The CDR3 DNA is TGTGCCAGCAGCCAATCCCGGCAGGGAGGTGAAAAACTGTTTTTT.

The gene calls are TRBV27 and TRBJ2-1, with D possibly being TRBD2 (6 bases). The CDR3 consists of 16 residues. CDR1 and CDR2 from the germline V gene are MNHEY and SMNVEV (reference sequence). V lost 0 bases and J 14 bases, leaving 23 bases between the germline ends. The CDR3 is CASSLSEPLGGVQEFF. CDR3 DNA sequence: TGTGCCAGCAGTTTATCGGAACCCCTCGGAGGGGTACAGGAGTTCTTC.

This chain joins TRBV7-9 and TRBJ2-2; no clear D gene. Germline V gives CDR1 SEHNR, CDR2 FQNEAQ (reference sequence). The CDR3 extends over 16 amino acids. V was clipped by 4 bases and J by 2 bases, with 14 bases between them. CDR3 protein: CASSSSDTINTGELFF. CDR3 bases: TGTGCCAGCAGCTCCTCCGACACCATAAACACCGGGGAGCTGTTTTTT.

The chain links TRBV5-4 to TRBJ2-1; TRBD2 matches at 11 bases. Germline loops: CDR1 SGHNT, CDR2 YYREEE (reference sequence). The CDR3 totals 16 residues. V lost 3 bases to trimming and J lost 6 bases; unmatched junction nucleotides: 8. CDR3 sequence: CASSSGDSGRANEQFF. CDR3 coding DNA: TGTGCCAGCAGCTCGGGTGATAGCGGGAGGGCCAATGAGCAGTTCTTC.

The CDR3 sequence is CASSHAQGGPSYEQYF. For the CDR3, the DNA is TGTGCCAGCAGCCATGCCCAGGGGGGACCCTCCTACGAGCAGTACTTC. V usage is TRBV4-2 and J usage is TRBJ2-7, with a possible D match to TRBD1 (7 bases). The CDR3 contains 16 residues. The V end lost 3 bases, the J end lost 0 bases, and 15 bases lay between the germline ends. Germline loops: CDR1 LGHNA, CDR2 YNFKEQ.

This clone showed up just once. V and J are TRBV19 and TRBJ2-7; 7 bases are a match to TRBD1. Germline-derived CDR1 and CDR2 are LNHDA and SQIVND (reference sequence). The CDR3 is 12 amino acids. After removal of 4 bases from V and 3 bases from J, the junction contained 0 bases not matched to a gene. The CDR3 bases are TGTGCCAGTAGTACAGGGGGCTACGAGCAGTACTTC. This encodes CASSTGGYEQYF.